One sample yielded the 22 T cell receptor beta chains listed below, sequenced in a study of regulatory T cells in long-lasting Graves disease. With iRepertoire HTBI primers and Arm-PCR of CDR3 regions, TCR beta libraries were built. TCRdb fed the multiplex PCR reads into MiXCR, producing one record per CDR3 protein. The data show around 500,000 distinct CDR3 sequences, around 20% seen once. This sample's time point: persistent/refractory GD, antithyroid drugs over 5 years with positive TRAb. PBMC RNA was the source of the TCR library. The sample was peripheral blood mononuclear cells (PBMCs), taken when the disease was refractory, from a patient treated with antithyroid drugs. These receptors were obtained from a female donor with Graves disease.

This clonotype has a count of ten or more. The rearrangement links TRBV9 to TRBJ2-5; 8 bases line up with TRBD2. V shed 0 bases and J 1 base; nucleotides not matched to a gene: 11. Germline V gene lookup returns CDR1 SGDLS and CDR2 YYNGEE. The CDR3 spans 18 residues. The CDR3 DNA follows: TGTGCCAGCAGCGTAGAGCTAGCGGGTGAGGCTCCCCAAGAGACCCAGTACTTC. Protein: CASSVELAGEAPQETQYF.

Points on this clonotype: A junction end diverges from the germline sequence, so it may reflect a read error. The chain has TRBV6-2 or TRBV6-3 and TRBJ2-7; tentative D call: TRBD2 (6 bases). This CDR3 is built from 12 residues. Per the germline V gene, CDR1 is MNHEY and CDR2 is SVGEGT. In DNA, the CDR3 is TGTGCCAGCAGTCGGGACTCCTACGAGCGGTACTTC. This sequence encodes CASSRDSYERYF.

J is TRBJ2-7 and V is TRBV30, with a weak D call TRBD2 (6 bases). V was cut by 8 bases and J by 0 bases, with 20 bases left in between. The germline V gene has CDR1 GTSNPN and CDR2 SVGIG (reference sequence). This CDR3 comprises 15 residues. CDR3 DNA sequence: TGTGCCGGGACTCGGTCGGGAGTTAGCTCCTACGAGCAGTACTTC. Amino acids: CAGTRSGVSSYEQYF.

DNA for the CDR3: TGCGCCAGCAGCTCTGGGGCTGGAGGGCAGCCCCAGCATTTT. Its translation is CASSSGAGGQPQHF. The chain links TRBV5-1 to TRBJ1-5; the D gene is possibly TRBD1 (5 bases). V was shortened by 3 bases and J by 7 bases, with 14 bases between the two germline ends. The germline V gene has CDR1 SGHRS and CDR2 YFSETQ. This CDR3 is 14 amino acids long.

The chain links TRBV9 to TRBJ2-2, with 8 bases that match TRBD1. CDR1 and CDR2 from the germline V gene are SGDLS and YYNGEE. The CDR3 is made up of 14 amino acids. V lost 9 bases and J lost 2; bases outside the gene matches: 6. The CDR3 loop is CATGTGPNTGELFF. The DNA for the CDR3 is TGTGCCACCGGGACAGGACCTAACACCGGGGAGCTGTTTTTT.

The table lists this clonotype with many counts. The rearrangement joins TRBV10-3 to TRBJ1-1; 7 positions match TRBD1. V gave up 6 bases and J gave up 8 bases; unmatched junction bases: 15. The germline V gene has CDR1 ENHRY and CDR2 SYGVKD. The CDR3 consists of 15 residues. The CDR3 coding sequence is TGTGCCATCAGCCGTGGGACAGACGGCGAACAGGAAGCTTTCTTT. It is translated as CAISRGTDGEQEAFF.

The chain carries TRBV9 and TRBJ2-7; D is ambiguous. The V end was cut by 0 bases, the J end by 7 bases, with 17 bases between. This CDR3 comprises 15 residues. Per the germline V gene, CDR1 is SGDLS and CDR2 is YYNGEE. CDR3 DNA: TGTGCCAGCAGCGTAGAGAGCCACCGCTCGGTGGAGCAGTACTTC. The encoded protein is CASSVESHRSVEQYF.

This clonotype was seen a few times. The rearrangement uses TRBV14 and TRBJ1-1; D is unresolved. The CDR3 is made up of 15 amino acids. Germline V gene lookup returns CDR1 SGHDN and CDR2 FVKESK. V lost 3 bases, J lost 0 bases, and 11 bases lay in between. CDR3 region: CASSHRSFMNTEAFF. The CDR3 DNA follows: TGTGCCAGCAGCCATCGGTCTTTCATGAACACTGAAGCTTTCTTT.

This clonotype has a count of ten or more. The chain combines TRBV11-2 with TRBJ1-1; a weak D match, TRBD1 (5 bases). Trimming left V 2 bases short and J 4 bases short, with 20 bases between. Germline V gene lookup returns CDR1 SGHAT and CDR2 FQNNGV. This CDR3 is built from 17 residues. The CDR3 region has the DNA TGTGCCAGCAGCTTAATCCGAGGGGTCGGAAGGGGCACTGAAGCTTTCTTT. Its protein is CASSLIRGVGRGTEAFF.

This clonotype was seen a handful of times. The gene calls are TRBV7-9 and TRBJ2-2; the match to TRBD2 covers 9 bases. J lost 1 base, V lost 5 bases, and 8 bases had no gene match. The CDR3 length is 17 residues. Germline V gene lookup returns CDR1 SEHNR and CDR2 FQNEAQ (reference sequence). The CDR3 coding sequence is TGTGCCAGCAGCCCACGACTAGCGGAAAAGAACACCGGGGAGCTGTTTTTT. It codes for CASSPRLAEKNTGELFF.

This clonotype was detected ten times or more. The chain employs TRBV2 and TRBJ2-7; tentative D call: TRBD2 (5 bases). Germline CDR1 is SNHLY and CDR2 is FYNNEI. The CDR3 runs to 13 residues. V lost 8 bases to trimming and J lost 4 bases, with 15 bases between them. The CDR3 bases are TGTGCCAGCTCAGGAGGAGTTTCGTACGAGCAGTACTTC. Its translation is CASSGGVSYEQYF.

The chain is built from TRBV12-3 or TRBV12-4 and TRBJ1-5; D is unresolved. This CDR3 is built from 13 residues. Trimming stripped 6 bases from V and 5 bases from J, with 11 bases between. The CDR3 DNA follows: TGTGCCAGCAGCCCTAGCGGGCATCAGCCCCAGCATTTT. Amino acids: CASSPSGHQPQHF.

This CDR3 is CASSPRSGTTGELFF. CDR3 DNA: TGTGCCAGTAGTCCCCGATCAGGCACCACCGGGGAGCTGTTTTTT. The rearrangement links TRBV19 to TRBJ2-2; D is undetermined. Trimming shortened V by 5 bases and J by 4 bases, and 14 bases separated the two germline ends. Germline assignment: CDR1 LNHDA and CDR2 SQIVND (reference sequence). This CDR3 has 15 amino acids.

The chain combines TRBV27 with TRBJ1-2; TRBD1 might be the D (5 bases). CDR1 is MNHEY, CDR2 SMNVEV, per germline (reference sequence). CDR3 length equals 14 residues. V dropped 6 bases and J dropped 8 bases, with 19 bases sitting between them. CDR3 coding DNA: TGTGCCAGCAGCTGGGACCAGGGTATAGGAGGCTACACCTTC. The encoded protein is CASSWDQGIGGYTF.

The chain recombines TRBV4-2 with TRBJ2-1; D might be TRBD1 (6 bases). This CDR3 has 16 amino acids. V was trimmed by 0 bases and J by 2 bases, leaving 11 bases between them. The V gene's germline CDR1 is LGHNA and CDR2 YNFKEQ. The CDR3: CASSQDERTAYNEQFF. For the CDR3, the DNA is TGTGCCAGCAGCCAAGATGAAAGGACAGCCTACAATGAGCAGTTCTTC.

In this sample, this clonotype turned up many times. One junction end disagrees with the germline gene, perhaps due to a read error. J is TRBJ2-2 and V is TRBV12-3 or TRBV12-4; a possible D gene is TRBD2 (6 bases). This CDR3 region has 17 residues. CDR3 sequence reads: CATSSAMGGVLTGELFF. The DNA for the CDR3 is TGTGCCACCAGTTCGGCCATGGGGGGAGTACTCACCGGGGAGCTGTTTTTT.

The genes are TRBV7-2 and TRBJ2-2; D remains ambiguous. V lost 5 bases to trimming and J lost 5 bases, with 15 bases between them. CDR3 length equals 15 residues. Germline lookup yields CDR1 SGHTA and CDR2 FQGNSA. CDR3 in DNA: TGTGCCAGCAGCCCCCGACCCGGACGGACCGGGGAGCTGTTTTTT. Residues: CASSPRPGRTGELFF.

J is TRBJ1-5 and V is TRBV30; tentatively, D is TRBD1 (5 bases). With 5 bases removed from V and 4 bases from J, the gap between germline ends came to 21 bases. CDR1 and CDR2 from the germline V gene are GTSNPN and SVGIG (reference sequence). This CDR3 spans 16 amino acids. The CDR3 DNA follows: TGTGCCTGGGGGACCCAAACGGCGTTATGGAATCAGCCCCAGCATTTT. As protein: CAWGTQTALWNQPQHF. The full variable domain, its missing parts supplied by reference TRBV30 and TRBJ1-5, is SQTIHQWPATLVQPVGSPLSLECTVEGTSNPNLYWYRQAAGRGLQLLFYSVGIGQISSEVPQNLSASRPQDRQFILSSKKLLLSDSGFYLCAWGTQTALWNQPQHFGDGTRLSIL.

The gene calls are TRBV28 and TRBJ1-2, with TRBD1 as a possible D gene (6 bases). V lost 5 bases to trimming and J lost 8 bases, with 15 bases between them. The CDR3 length is 13 residues. Germline V CDR1 and CDR2: MDHEN, SYDVKM. CDR3 sequence (DNA): TGTGCCAGCAGTCCCGCGGGGGCGGTCGGCTACACCTTC. Its protein product is CASSPAGAVGYTF.

This clonotype was seen at least ten times. This rearrangement joins TRBV28 to TRBJ1-2, with D possibly TRBD1 on 5 matching bases. The germline CDR1 and CDR2 sequences are MDHEN and SYDVKM. There are 16 residues in the CDR3. Deletions cut 6 bases from V and 0 bases from J, with 17 bases between. CDR3 sequence reads: CASRLVGEGANYGYTF. The CDR3 DNA reads as TGTGCCAGCAGACTCGTGGGGGAAGGAGCTAACTATGGCTACACCTTC.

This chain links TRBV20-1 with TRBJ2-7, with no clear D. This CDR3 comprises 11 residues. V shed 6 bases and J shed 5 bases, with 11 bases lying between them. CDR1 and CDR2 from the germline V gene are DFQATT and SNEGSKA (reference sequence). This CDR3 is CSADGRDEQYF. The CDR3 DNA sequence: TGCAGTGCCGACGGAAGAGACGAGCAGTACTTC.

At least ten counts were recorded for this clonotype. The rearrangement joins TRBV2 to TRBJ2-7, with D tentatively TRBD1 or TRBD2 (5 bases each). The length of the CDR3 is 15 residues. V lost 10 bases and J lost 2, with 21 bases in between. CDR1 is SNHLY and CDR2 is FYNNEI in the germline V gene. Here the CDR3 reads CATLPDGALTYEQYF. CDR3 bases: TGTGCCACCCTCCCCGACGGGGCGTTAACCTACGAGCAGTACTTC.